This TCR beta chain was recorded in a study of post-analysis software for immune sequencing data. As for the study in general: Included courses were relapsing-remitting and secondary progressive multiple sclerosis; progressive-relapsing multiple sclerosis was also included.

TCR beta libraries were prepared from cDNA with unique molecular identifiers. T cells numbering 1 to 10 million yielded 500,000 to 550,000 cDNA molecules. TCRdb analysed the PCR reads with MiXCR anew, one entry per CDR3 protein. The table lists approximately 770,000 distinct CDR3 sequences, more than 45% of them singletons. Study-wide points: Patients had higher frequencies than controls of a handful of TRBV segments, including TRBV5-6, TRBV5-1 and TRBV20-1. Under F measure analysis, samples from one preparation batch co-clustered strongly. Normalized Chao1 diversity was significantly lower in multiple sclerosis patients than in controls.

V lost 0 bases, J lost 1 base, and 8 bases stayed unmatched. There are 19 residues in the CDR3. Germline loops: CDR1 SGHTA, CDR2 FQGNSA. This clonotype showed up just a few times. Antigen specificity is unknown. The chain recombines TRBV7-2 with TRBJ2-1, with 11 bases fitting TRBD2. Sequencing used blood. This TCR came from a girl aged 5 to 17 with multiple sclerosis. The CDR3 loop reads CASSLARLAGGVSYNEQFF. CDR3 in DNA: TGTGCCAGCAGCTTAGCGCGTCTAGCGGGAGGTGTATCCTACAATGAGCAGTTCTTC.